The clone carrying this T cell receptor beta chain showed up just a few times. This sample stems from a study of cytomegalovirus exposure and HLA in healthy donors. Primers for the PCR totalled 60 Vbeta and 13 Jbeta. Sequencing was performed with immunoSEQ multiplex PCR; in TCRdb, only in-frame clones are kept and a portion is missing. The data hold some 100,000 clones, with more than 75% observed a single time. Germline V lookup: CDR1 SGHNT, CDR2 YYREEE (reference sequence). The CDR3 contains 15 residues. The V segment lost 0 bases and the J segment 9 bases; nucleotides outside the gene matches: 9. The sequencing sample was made of PBMCs. The chain has TRBV5-4 and TRBJ2-1; TRBD2 aligns across 7 bases. The receptor's source is a woman aged 50 to 65 in good health and CMV-seropositive. The CDR3 DNA is TGTGCCAGCAGCTTGGACCCGGGAGGCTCTGTTGAGCAGTTCTTC. It specifies CASSLDPGGSVEQFF.